This section outlines one TCR beta chain sequence together with its context. The antigen remains unidentified. The data originate from a study of identical twins. It was template switching that added a universal primer site, and there were unique molecular identifiers on the cDNA. TCRdb reanalysed the 5' RACE reads using MiXCR and keeps one entry per CDR3 protein. Here the sample spans 600,000 to 700,000 distinct CDR3 sequences, about 20% being singletons. The CDR3 extends over 16 amino acids. The V gene end was trimmed by 2 bases and the J gene end by 6 bases; junction bases not matched to a gene: 13. The V gene's germline CDR1 is SEHNR and CDR2 FQNEAQ (reference sequence). Broader study findings: Compared with models, monozygotic twins showed more out-of-frame TCR alpha sharing. Whereas memory repertoires showed no such difference, abundant cord blood beta clonotypes carried fewer insertions.

A further study also used this sample, focusing on T cells expressing NK-cell markers.

Sequences were obtained from PBMCs. The rearrangement links TRBV7-9 to TRBJ2-7; TRBD1 matches at 7 bases. The sequence came from a woman under 30 in good health. CDR3 amino acids: CASSLRAATGNSEQYF. The CDR3 nucleotides read TGTGCCAGCAGCTTACGTGCGGCGACAGGGAACTCCGAGCAGTACTTC.